Described below is a single T cell receptor (beta chain) sequence and its context. Its antigen is not identified. The method was immunoSEQ multiplex PCR; TCRdb's version includes in-frame clones alone and lacks a portion of them. The sample lists over 75,000 clones; 83% were seen once. In chemo-refractory metastatic non-small-cell lung cancer, patients got ipilimumab CTLA-4 blockade together with focal radiation. The sample comes from a study of radiotherapy plus CTLA-4 blockade in lung cancer. On the study more broadly: Objective responses were observed in around 17% of patients, and disease control was achieved by approximately 32%. Overall study findings and caveats: The best predictor of response was reported to be early blood T cell clone dynamics, with interferon-beta. The study found tumor-derived TCR clones expanded in blood after radiotherapy plus ipilimumab.

The origin of this receptor is a human donor with non-small cell lung cancer who had stable disease on radiotherapy plus ipilimumab. The starting material was peripheral blood, obtained from a patient treated with radiotherapy plus ipilimumab.

The CDR3 nucleotides read TGTGCCAGCAGCTTGGTAGGCTGGGGCAGTACGTCCCAAGAGACCCAGTACTTC. Its translation: CASSLVGWGSTSQETQYF. This chain links TRBV5-4 with TRBJ2-5, with D possibly being TRBD1 (5 bases). Trimming left V 0 bases short and J 1 base short, with 19 bases between. This CDR3 has 18 residues. The germline CDR1 and CDR2 sequences are SGHNT and YYREEE (reference sequence).